The entry below describes one TCR beta chain. Its antigen remains unidentified. The diagnostic colonoscopy in ulcerative colitis patients preceded any immunosuppressive treatment. The germline V gene encodes CDR1 SNHLY and CDR2 FYNNEI. V was clipped by 11 bases and J by 6 bases, with 26 bases between them. This CDR3 is built from 15 residues. Profiling relied on immunoSEQ multiplex PCR, and the TCRdb table lists in-frame clones only, not all of them. The repertoire consists of 30,000 to 45,000 clones, with 75% to 90% occurring once and the leading ten covering around 23%. This sample is drawn from a study of pediatric ulcerative colitis. Study overall: Most patients had pancolitis, and two had left-sided colitis. Study-level findings and limits: No controls had the two rectal clonotypes shared by ulcerative colitis patients. A couple of patients had blood samples with substantially reduced template counts.

Material: blood. The chain has TRBV2 and TRBJ2-7; tentatively, D is TRBD2 (5 bases). This clonotype was obtained from a girl under 18 with moderate ulcerative colitis. The chain's CDR3 is CAAARDAGRSGEQYF. DNA of the CDR3: TGTGCCGCCGCAAGGGATGCGGGCCGATCAGGCGAGCAGTACTTC.